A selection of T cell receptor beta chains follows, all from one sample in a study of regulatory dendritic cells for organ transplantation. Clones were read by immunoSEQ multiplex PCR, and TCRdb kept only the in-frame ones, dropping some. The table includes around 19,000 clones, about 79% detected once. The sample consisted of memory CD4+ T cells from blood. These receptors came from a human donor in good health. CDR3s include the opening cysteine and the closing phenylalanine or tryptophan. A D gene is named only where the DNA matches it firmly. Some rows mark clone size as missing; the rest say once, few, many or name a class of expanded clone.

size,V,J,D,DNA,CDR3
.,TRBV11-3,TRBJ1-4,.,TGTGCCAGCAGCTATCGCAGGGCAACTAATGAAAAACTGTTTTTT,CASSYRRATNEKLFF
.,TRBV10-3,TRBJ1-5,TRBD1,TGTGCCATCAGTGAGGCGGCAGGGGGTAATCAGCCCCAGCATTTT,CAISEAAGGNQPQHF
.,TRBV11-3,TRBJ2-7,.,TGTGCCAGCAGCCCCCCCGGGGAGCTCTACGAGCAGTACTTC,CASSPPGELYEQYF
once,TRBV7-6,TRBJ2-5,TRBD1,TGTGCCAGCAGCTTGGGGGGACAGGCCCCGACCCAGTACTTC,CASSLGGQAPTQYF
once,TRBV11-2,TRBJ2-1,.,TGTGCCAGCAGCTTAGATAGCGCGGGGTCTACAATGAGGCAGTTCTTC,CASSLDSAGSTMRQFF
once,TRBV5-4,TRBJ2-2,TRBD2,TGTGCCAGCAGCTTGGGACTAGCGCAAAACACCGGGGAGCTGTTTTTT,CASSLGLAQNTGELFF
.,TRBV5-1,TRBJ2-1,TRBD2,TGCGCCAGCAGCTTGTGGCTTGCGGGGGGGCCGGATGAGCAGTTCTTC,CASSLWLAGGPDEQFF
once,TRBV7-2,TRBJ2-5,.,TGTGCCAGCAGCGGTCTCACCAGGGGCCAAGAGACCCAGTACTTC,CASSGLTRGQETQYF
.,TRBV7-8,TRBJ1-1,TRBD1,TGTGCCAGCAGCTCCAAGACAGGGGGATACACTGAAGCTTTCTTT,CASSSKTGGYTEAFF
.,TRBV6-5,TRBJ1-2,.,TGTGCCAGCAGCCCAGGGGCAGGCTACACCTTC,CASSPGAGYTF
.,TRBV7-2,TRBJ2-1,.,TGTGCCAGCAGCCAGGGACCCCAAGGGGGTGAGCAGTTCTTC,CASSQGPQGGEQFF
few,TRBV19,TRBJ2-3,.,TGTGCCAGTAGTATCGATGGGACTAGCACAGATACGCAGTATTTT,CASSIDGTSTDTQYF
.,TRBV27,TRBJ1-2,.,TGTGCCAGCAGTCCCCCCTGGGGGGACCCTAACTATGGCTACACCTTC,CASSPPWGDPNYGYTF
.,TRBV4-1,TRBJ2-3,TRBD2,TGCGCCAGCAGCCAGACTATTCCGGGACTAGGCACAGATACGCAGTATTTT,CASSQTIPGLGTDTQYF
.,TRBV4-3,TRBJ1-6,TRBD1,TGCGCCAGCAGCCAAGAACCCGGACAGGGGTATTCACCCCTCCACTTT,CASSQEPGQGYSPLHF